The 28 T cell receptor beta chains below were found in one sample sequenced in a study of T cell repertoires in Merkel cell carcinoma. Measured with immunoSEQ multiplex PCR; TCRdb has only the in-frame clones, and not every one. This sample carries 11,000 to 15,000 clones, 65% to 85% of them seen once, and the ten largest clones take 17%. The material sequenced was tumor tissue. All receptors come from an adult with Merkel cell carcinoma.

The sample holds a few counts of this clone. This chain uses TRBV7-8 with TRBJ1-1; 7 nucleotides align to TRBD1. Losses at the gene ends were 5 bases for V and 11 bases for J; bases not matched to a gene: 5. In germline, CDR1 is SGHVS, CDR2 FQNEAQ. This CDR3 region has 11 residues. CDR3: CASSQDRVAFF. CDR3 nucleotides: TGTGCCAGCAGCCAAGACAGGGTGGCTTTCTTT.

This chain uses TRBV10-3 with TRBJ2-7; D is unresolved. CDR1 and CDR2 (germline): ENHRY, SYGVKD. V lost 0 bases and J lost 6, with 9 bases in between. The CDR3 totals 13 residues. CDR3 sequence: CAISESVVVEQYF. The CDR3 DNA sequence: TGTGCCATCAGTGAGTCTGTAGTTGTCGAGCAGTACTTC.

The CDR3, as DNA: TGTGCCAGCACCGGGACTAGTCTCCATGAGCAGTTCTTC. It specifies CASTGTSLHEQFF. This chain joins TRBV6-5 and TRBJ2-1; 8 bases line up with TRBD2. The V gene end was trimmed by 7 bases and the J gene end by 8 bases; junction bases not matched to a gene: 7. Germline assignment: CDR1 MNHEY and CDR2 SVGAGI. The length of the CDR3 is 13 residues.

This rearrangement joins TRBV6-5 to TRBJ2-4, with a tentative D call TRBD2 (6 bases). The CDR3 runs 15 residues. Per germline, CDR1 MNHEY and CDR2 SVGAGI. Trimming removed 0 bases at V and 3 bases at J, with 9 bases between. The CDR3 bases are TGTGCCAGCAGTTACTCTTATAGCGGCAAAAACATTCAGTACTTC. Amino acids: CASSYSYSGKNIQYF.

V usage is TRBV7-2 and J usage is TRBJ1-5, with D uncertain. Trimming took off 1 base at V and 7 bases at J, with 14 bases between the two ends. This CDR3 is built from 15 residues. CDR1 is SGHTA, CDR2 FQGNSA, per germline. In DNA, the CDR3 is TGTGCCAGCAGCTTAGACGGCAGTCGGAGGCAGCCCCAGCATTTT. Its translation is CASSLDGSRRQPQHF.

This clone was found a few times. Other DNA sequences in this specimen translate into the identical CDR3. V is TRBV7-2 and J is TRBJ2-2; tentative D call: TRBD1 (6 bases). V dropped 2 bases and J dropped 5 bases, with 12 bases sitting between them. In germline, CDR1 is SGHTA, CDR2 FQGNSA. CDR3 size: 15 residues. In DNA, the CDR3 is TGTGCCAGCAGCTTAACACAGGGTGGGACCGGGGAGCTGTTTTTT. This codes for CASSLTQGGTGELFF.

The chain combines TRBV7-3 with TRBJ2-3; D gene ambiguous. Germline V lookup: CDR1 SGHTA, CDR2 FQGTGA. CDR3 length: 14 amino acids. V was cut by 1 base and J by 0 bases, with 5 bases left in between. CDR3 nucleotide sequence: TGTGCCAGCAGCTTAAGGGCTAGCACAGATACGCAGTATTTT. This gives the protein CASSLRASTDTQYF.

The J gene is TRBJ2-7, the V gene TRBV2, with a weak D call TRBD2 (5 bases). V shed 4 bases and J shed 7 bases, with 17 bases lying between them. Germline loops: CDR1 SNHLY, CDR2 FYNNEI. This CDR3 region has 14 residues. The CDR3 DNA is TGTGCCAGCAGTGTTCTGACTCAGACGGGAGAGCAGTACTTC. The encoded protein is CASSVLTQTGEQYF.

The chain links TRBV5-1 to TRBJ2-2; D uncertain. The CDR3 totals 14 residues. The germline V and J ends were trimmed by 4 bases and 1 base, with 8 bases remaining between them. Germline V lookup: CDR1 SGHRS, CDR2 YFSETQ. The CDR3 sequence: CASSTNRNTGELFF. DNA for the CDR3: TGCGCCAGCAGCACAAACAGGAACACCGGGGAGCTGTTTTTT. The full variable domain, its missing parts supplied by reference TRBV5-1 and TRBJ2-2, is KAGVTQTPRYLIKTRGQQVTLSCSPISGHRSVSWYQQTPGQGLQFLFEYFSETQRNKGNFPGRFSGRQFSNSRSEMNVSTLELGDSALYLCASSTNRNTGELFFGEGSRLTVL.

The genes are TRBV6-2 or TRBV6-3 and TRBJ2-2; no reliable D call. Germline V CDR1 and CDR2: MNHEY, SVGEGT. The CDR3 totals 16 residues. Trimming took 0 bases from V and 6 from J, leaving 14 bases between them. Written as DNA, the CDR3 is TGTGCCAGCAGTTACTCGACCTTTTTTGGAGCCGGGGAGCTGTTTTTT. Its protein product is CASSYSTFFGAGELFF.

This clone came up once. The rearrangement uses TRBV7-6 and TRBJ2-1, with TRBD1 identical over 9 bases. The CDR3 length is 13 residues. The J segment lost 8 bases and the V segment lost 5 bases, leaving 4 bases of the junction unmatched. Germline-derived CDR1 and CDR2 are SGHVS and FNYEAQ. The CDR3 DNA sequence: TGTGCCAGCAGCGCCCGGACAGGGGATGAGCAGTTCTTC. Amino acids: CASSARTGDEQFF.

V is TRBV19 and J is TRBJ2-3; 7 nucleotides align to TRBD1. CDR1 and CDR2 from the germline V gene are LNHDA and SQIVND (reference sequence). V shed 5 bases and J 3 bases; nucleotides not matched to a gene: 2. The CDR3 runs 13 residues. Here the CDR3 DNA reads TGTGCCAGTAGTGGCAGGGGGACAGATACGCAGTATTTT. Translation: CASSGRGTDTQYF.

The chain is built from TRBV21-1 and TRBJ2-3; TRBD2, the table's D call, lacks a check against the DNA. TRBV21-1 is a documented pseudogene. The CDR3 has 17 amino acids. The CDR3 sequence is CASSKHSGVRSTDTQYF. DNA of the CDR3: TGTGCCAGCAGCAAACATTCGGGGGTACGGAGCACAGATACGCAGTATTTT.

This clone has a handful of counts. The chain couples TRBV28 to TRBJ1-4, with 7 bases lining up with TRBD1. Trimming took 4 bases from V and 5 from J; bases not matched to a gene: 7. The CDR3 is 15 amino acids. Germline CDR1 is MDHEN and CDR2 is SYDVKM. DNA for the CDR3: TGTGCCAGCAGTTCCGGCGGGACAGCCAATGAAAAACTGTTTTTT. Translated: CASSSGGTANEKLFF.

The CDR3 region is CASSLNTLGLHTSGTDTQYF. CDR3 coding DNA: TGTGCCAGCAGCTTAAATACCTTGGGACTCCATACGTCGGGAACAGATACGCAGTATTTT. The rearrangement links TRBV7-3 to TRBJ2-3; a possible D gene is TRBD2 (6 bases). Germline values: CDR1 SGHTA, CDR2 FQGTGA. Between the trimmed V and J ends, which lost 1 base and 3 bases, there was a span of 26 bases. This CDR3 comprises 20 residues.

The chain joins TRBV29-1 to TRBJ2-7, with D possibly being TRBD1 (6 bases). The V and J ends lost 6 bases and 3 bases respectively, with 15 bases between them. The CDR3 is 13 amino acids. Germline lookup yields CDR1 SQVTM and CDR2 ANQGSEA. The CDR3 region is CSVVGQYSYEQYF. Written as DNA, the CDR3 is TGCAGCGTCGTAGGACAGTACAGCTACGAGCAGTACTTC.

Only a few counts were recorded for this clone. This chain links TRBV4-1 with TRBJ1-1, with a tentative D call TRBD1 (5 bases). CDR3 length: 21 amino acids. V lost 0 bases to trimming and J lost 1 base, with 27 bases between them. Per germline, CDR1 MGHRA and CDR2 YSYEKL. In DNA form, the CDR3 reads TGCGCCAGCAGCCAAGAAAGGTTGGAGGCCAGGGCCAACCCCTCGAACACTGAAGCTTTCTTT. It yields the protein CASSQERLEARANPSNTEAFF.

The chain combines TRBV9 with TRBJ2-2; maybe TRBD2 (6 bases). The CDR3 consists of 16 residues. Germline loops: CDR1 SGDLS, CDR2 YYNGEE. V shed 4 bases and J shed 0 bases, with 13 bases lying between them. The CDR3 sequence is CASSPSGEPNTGELFF. As DNA, the CDR3 is TGTGCCAGCAGCCCCTCGGGGGAGCCGAACACCGGGGAGCTGTTTTTT.

The V and J genes are TRBV5-4 and TRBJ2-3, with 8 bases matching TRBD1. Germline CDR1 SGHNT, CDR2 YYREEE (reference sequence). The CDR3 sequence is 14 residues long. With V trimmed by 4 bases and J by 3 bases, 4 bases remained unmatched. The CDR3 region is CASSTDRETDTQYF. CDR3 DNA: TGTGCCAGCAGCACGGACAGGGAAACAGATACGCAGTATTTT.

The chain employs TRBV19 and TRBJ2-1, with 9 bases matching TRBD2. The CDR3 contains 14 residues. V lost 10 bases and J lost 9; bases outside the gene matches: 13. Per germline, CDR1 LNHDA and CDR2 SQIVND (reference sequence). The DNA for the CDR3 is TGTGCCACCCGGCAGGCTAGCGGGAAGGGTGAGCAGTTCTTC. This codes for CATRQASGKGEQFF.

The CDR3 reads CASSLDWDTQYF. The CDR3 DNA is TGTGCCAGCAGCTTAGATTGGGATACGCAGTATTTT. The rearrangement joins TRBV11-3 to TRBJ2-3; D not certain. Germline values: CDR1 SGHNT, CDR2 YENEEA. Trimming took 0 bases from V and 6 from J, leaving 4 bases between them. This CDR3 region has 12 residues.

The chain uses TRBV9 and TRBJ2-1; 7 nucleotides align to TRBD2. The V segment lost 4 bases and the J segment 0 bases; nucleotides outside the gene matches: 7. The CDR3 contains 16 residues. Germline V gene lookup returns CDR1 SGDLS and CDR2 YYNGEE. The CDR3 loop reads CASSTRTSSSYNEQFF. The CDR3 DNA reads as TGTGCCAGCAGCACCAGGACTAGTAGCTCCTACAATGAGCAGTTCTTC. The whole variable domain, remainder taken from reference TRBV9 and TRBJ2-1, is DSGVTQTPKHLITATGQRVTLRCSPRSGDLSVYWYQQSLDQGLQFLIQYYNGEERAKGNILERFSAQQFPDLHSELNLSSLELGDSALYFCASSTRTSSSYNEQFFGPGTRLTVL.

The rearrangement links TRBV19 to TRBJ2-5, with D perhaps matching TRBD1 (5 bases). The CDR3 length is 14 residues. Germline V gives CDR1 LNHDA, CDR2 SQIVND (reference sequence). Trimming stripped 6 bases from V and 2 bases from J, with 13 bases between. The CDR3 here is CASSRTRIQETQYF. CDR3 nucleotide sequence: TGTGCCAGTAGCAGGACAAGGATTCAAGAGACCCAGTACTTC. Based on the CDR3 plus reference TRBV19 and TRBJ2-5, the full variable domain is DGGITQSPKYLFRKEGQNVTLSCEQNLNHDAMYWYRQDPGQGLRLIYYSQIVNDFQKGDIAEGYSVSREKKESFPLTVTSAQKNPTAFYLCASSRTRIQETQYFGPGTRLLVL.

This clone is judged medium-sized. CDR3 residues: CASSPGQGGSYEQYF. The DNA for the CDR3 is TGTGCCAGTAGTCCGGGACAGGGGGGGTCCTACGAGCAGTACTTC. This chain uses TRBV19 with TRBJ2-7, with 11 bases identical to TRBD1. CDR1 and CDR2 (germline): LNHDA, SQIVND (reference sequence). V shed 5 bases and J 1 base; nucleotides not matched to a gene: 4. The CDR3 runs to 15 residues. The variable domain in full, with the rest retrieved from reference TRBV19 and TRBJ2-7, is DGGITQSPKYLFRKEGQNVTLSCEQNLNHDAMYWYRQDPGQGLRLIYYSQIVNDFQKGDIAEGYSVSREKKESFPLTVTSAQKNPTAFYLCASSPGQGGSYEQYFGPGTRLTVT.

Here the CDR3 reads CASSFLNSPLHF. CDR3 nucleotide sequence: TGTGCCAGCAGCTTCCTGAATTCACCCCTCCACTTT. The gene calls are TRBV7-2 and TRBJ1-6, with D unresolved. The CDR3 contains 12 residues. The V gene's germline CDR1 is SGHTA and CDR2 FQGNSA. Trimming removed 3 bases from V and 7 bases from J, with 4 bases in between.

The V and J genes are TRBV18 and TRBJ2-5, with 8 nucleotides matching TRBD2. The CDR3 has 14 amino acids. The germline V gene encodes CDR1 KGHSH and CDR2 LQKENI. V dropped 4 bases and J dropped 3; count of bases not matched to a gene: 4. The CDR3 protein is CASSLGGGKETQYF. The CDR3 DNA is TGTGCCAGCTCACTTGGCGGGGGGAAAGAGACCCAGTACTTC.

The J gene is TRBJ1-4, the V gene TRBV6-1; 8 bases map to TRBD1. CDR3 length: 16 amino acids. Germline CDR1 and CDR2: MNHNS and SASEGT. The trim removed 2 bases at V and 5 bases at J, leaving 7 bases unmatched. The CDR3 sequence is CASSEPRGLTNEKLFF. Written as DNA, the CDR3 is TGTGCCAGCAGTGAACCCAGGGGGCTGACGAATGAAAAACTGTTTTTT.

The gene calls are TRBV10-2 and TRBJ2-1; TRBD2 matches at 9 bases. The CDR3 spans 15 residues. CDR1 and CDR2 (germline): WSHSY, SAAADI. The V segment lost 7 bases and the J segment 3 bases; nucleotides outside the gene matches: 7. The CDR3 reads CASKIRLADYNEQFF. Written as DNA, the CDR3 is TGCGCCAGCAAAATAAGACTAGCGGACTACAATGAGCAGTTCTTC.